One sample yielded the 30 T cell receptor beta chains listed below, sequenced in a study of blood T cells in healthy people across ages. Together with a sample-barcoded 5' primer, a J-beta primer mix was included in a second PCR lasting about 7 to 11 cycles. From the 5' RACE reads, TCRdb called clonotypes with MiXCR, one entry per CDR3 protein. This repertoire shows a few hundred thousand distinct CDR3 sequences, around 30% found once; its top ten account for 25% to 30%. Sequencing was done on a sample of blood. The receptors derive from a woman in her 70s in good health.

This clonotype has more than one count but fewer than ten. This chain connects TRBV21-1 to TRBJ2-1; TRBD2, the table's D call, lacks a check against the DNA. TRBV21-1 is recorded as a pseudogene. The CDR3 length is 16 residues. The CDR3 is CASSATGTSGSYEQFF. CDR3 bases: TGTGCCAGCAGCGCTACCGGGACTAGCGGGAGCTATGAGCAGTTCTTC.

This clonotype was picked up a small number of times. J is TRBJ1-3 and V is TRBV5-1; TRBD1 might be the D (5 bases). Deletions cut 0 bases from V and 0 bases from J, with 13 bases between. Germline assignment: CDR1 SGHRS and CDR2 YFSETQ. There are 17 residues in the CDR3. CDR3 DNA: TGCGCCAGCAGCTTGGAACTGAGACAGAGCTCTGGAAACACCATATATTTT. It translates to CASSLELRQSSGNTIYF.

This clonotype was counted a few times. The chain combines TRBV5-5 with TRBJ1-2; no reliable D call. The CDR3 runs 13 residues. The germline V gene has CDR1 SGHKS and CDR2 YYEKEE (reference sequence). The germline V and J ends were trimmed by 3 bases and 1 base, with 7 bases remaining between them. The DNA of the CDR3 is TGTGCCAGCAGCTGGGTCTTTAACTATGGCTACACCTTC. Translating it yields CASSWVFNYGYTF.

This clonotype occurred many times. This chain joins TRBV5-1 and TRBJ2-1; D is unclear. The V gene lost 3 bases and the J gene lost 2 bases, with 12 bases spanning the gap. CDR3 length: 15 amino acids. Germline V gene data show CDR1 as SGHRS and CDR2 as YFSETQ. Here the CDR3 DNA reads TGCGCCAGCAGCTACGACACCCCGCCCTACAATGAGCAGTTCTTC. This sequence encodes CASSYDTPPYNEQFF.

The rearrangement joins TRBV28 to TRBJ1-6, with a possible D match to TRBD1 (5 bases). The CDR3 runs to 10 residues. The germline V gene has CDR1 MDHEN and CDR2 SYDVKM. CDR3 sequence: CATGGVSLHF. CDR3 in DNA: TGTGCGACCGGGGGGGTCTCCCTCCACTTT.

The chain combines TRBV25-1 with TRBJ2-1; 10 bases line up with TRBD2. The CDR3 extends over 16 amino acids. Germline loops: CDR1 MGHDK, CDR2 SYGVNS. V was clipped by 5 bases and J by 0 bases; unmatched bases: 4. This CDR3 is CASSTLAGVSYNEQFF. CDR3 nucleotide sequence: TGTGCCAGCAGTACTCTAGCGGGAGTCTCCTACAATGAGCAGTTCTTC.

On this clonotype itself: At one end, the junction sequence differs from germline, possibly due to a read error. The J gene is TRBJ2-3, the V gene TRBV9; D might be TRBD1 (6 bases). Germline V gene lookup returns CDR1 SGDLS and CDR2 YYNGEE. This CDR3 has 15 residues. CDR3 DNA: TGTGCCGGCAGCTTACGGACAGCCGTCACAGATACGCAGTATTTT. Amino acids: CAGSLRTAVTDTQYF.

The sample holds a few counts of this clonotype. The chain combines TRBV5-1 with TRBJ2-6; D not certain. The germline V and J ends were trimmed by 2 bases and 4 bases, with 10 bases remaining between them. This CDR3 has 15 residues. Germline CDR1 is SGHRS and CDR2 is YFSETQ. The CDR3 region is CASSLTAAGANVLTF. CDR3 sequence (DNA): TGCGCCAGCAGCTTAACAGCAGCCGGGGCCAACGTCCTGACTTTC.

V and J are TRBV7-2 and TRBJ2-5; 14 positions match TRBD2. V shed 3 bases and J 5 bases; nucleotides not matched to a gene: 5. Germline CDR1 reads SGHTA; CDR2 reads FQGNSA. This CDR3 contains 16 residues. CDR3 loop: CASSFGLAGGRETQYF. CDR3 in DNA: TGTGCCAGCAGCTTTGGACTAGCGGGAGGTCGGGAGACCCAGTACTTC.

This clonotype was seen only a few times. The genes are TRBV7-2 and TRBJ2-3; D is perhaps TRBD2 (5 bases). Trimming pared 1 base from V and 2 bases from J, leaving 10 bases between. CDR1 and CDR2 from the germline V gene are SGHTA and FQGNSA. This CDR3 is built from 15 residues. CDR3 amino acids: CASSLGLYDTDTQYF. The CDR3 nucleotides are TGTGCCAGCAGCTTAGGACTATACGACACAGATACGCAGTATTTT.

J is TRBJ2-5 and V is TRBV28; D might be TRBD1 (5 bases). The J call is uncertain, as TRBJ2-7 better fits the DNA end. The CDR3 spans 14 residues. Germline loops: CDR1 MDHEN, CDR2 SYDVKM. CDR3: CASIGAGSKYEQYF. CDR3 nucleotides: TGTGCCAGCATTGGCGCAGGGTCGAAATACGAGCAGTACTTC.

This clonotype showed up just a few times. This chain links TRBV14 with TRBJ2-2; TRBD2 agrees at 11 bases. The trim removed 4 bases at V and 7 bases at J, leaving 8 bases unmatched. This CDR3 has 16 residues. Germline V gene data show CDR1 as SGHDN and CDR2 as FVKESK. The CDR3 here is CASSPRLAGQHGELFF. CDR3 nucleotides: TGTGCCAGCAGCCCCCGACTAGCGGGGCAACACGGGGAGCTGTTTTTT.

The V gene is TRBV20-1, the J gene TRBJ1-4; no firm D call. CDR1 and CDR2 (germline): DFQATT, SNEGSKA (reference sequence). This CDR3 contains 14 residues. V gave up 5 bases and J gave up 3 bases, with 13 bases separating them. Here the CDR3 DNA reads TGCAGTGCTGGGAGGGAGGCTTCTAATGAAAAACTGTTTTTT. It translates to CSAGREASNEKLFF.

This clonotype was observed many times. The V and J genes are TRBV6-6 and TRBJ2-6; unclear D gene. V was cut by 7 bases and J by 0 bases, with 1 base left in between. Germline CDR1 MNHNY, CDR2 SVGAGI (reference sequence). The CDR3 extends over 12 amino acids. CDR3 sequence reads: CASNSGANVLTF. DNA of the CDR3: TGTGCCAGCAACTCTGGGGCCAACGTCCTGACTTTC.

J is TRBJ1-5 and V is TRBV28; unclear D gene. With 7 bases removed from V and 4 bases from J, the gap between germline ends came to 5 bases. This CDR3 has 11 amino acids. In germline, CDR1 is MDHEN, CDR2 SYDVKM. CDR3 sequence (DNA): TGTGCCAGCACGGATAATCAGCCCCAGCATTTT. Encoded protein: CASTDNQPQHF.

The table lists this clonotype with a few counts. The rearrangement joins TRBV7-9 to TRBJ2-5; D might be TRBD1 (6 bases). Between the trimmed V and J ends, which lost 0 bases and 1 base, there was a span of 12 bases. Germline V CDR1 and CDR2: SEHNR, FQNEAQ (reference sequence). The CDR3 extends over 16 amino acids. CDR3 amino acids: CASSLALGASQETQYF. CDR3 bases: TGTGCCAGCAGCTTAGCGCTGGGGGCGTCCCAAGAGACCCAGTACTTC.

V is TRBV2 and J is TRBJ2-2; no reliable D call. Germline CDR1 and CDR2: SNHLY and FYNNEI. Trimming removed 7 bases from V and 0 bases from J, with 9 bases in between. The CDR3 loop spans 14 amino acids. The CDR3 region is CASNPLSNTGELFF. The DNA for the CDR3 is TGTGCCAGCAACCCATTATCGAACACCGGGGAGCTGTTTTTT.

The chain links TRBV12-3 or TRBV12-4 to TRBJ2-1; D gene uncertain. The CDR3 sequence is 13 residues long. V lost 7 bases to trimming and J lost 5 bases, with 12 bases between them. This chain's CDR3 is CASTWGPNNEQFF. CDR3 coding DNA: TGTGCCAGCACGTGGGGTCCTAACAATGAGCAGTTCTTC.

This clonotype turned up a few times. The V gene is TRBV15, the J gene TRBJ1-4, with no clear D. The CDR3 loop spans 12 amino acids. CDR1 and CDR2 (germline): LNHNV, YYDKDF (reference sequence). The V end lost 1 base, the J end lost 7 bases, and 4 bases lay between the germline ends. CDR3 residues: CATSRAGEKLFF. As DNA, the CDR3 is TGTGCCACCAGCAGAGCCGGTGAAAAACTGTTTTTT. Complete variable domain (other parts from reference TRBV15 and TRBJ1-4): DAMVIQNPRYQVTQFGKPVTLSCSQTLNHNVMYWYQQKSSQAPKLLFHYYDKDFNNEADTPDNFQSRRPNTSFCFLDIRSPGLGDTAMYLCATSRAGEKLFFGSGTQLSVL.

The chain employs TRBV28 and TRBJ2-1, with 8 bases aligning to TRBD2. The trim removed 9 bases at V and 3 bases at J, leaving 7 bases unmatched. The CDR3 has 14 amino acids. CDR1 and CDR2 from the germline V gene are MDHEN and SYDVKM. The CDR3 sequence is CASGTRWSYNEQFF. The DNA of the CDR3 is TGTGCCAGTGGGACTAGGTGGAGCTACAATGAGCAGTTCTTC. The full variable domain, in which reference TRBV28 and TRBJ2-1 provide the parts outside the CDR3, is DVKVTQSSRYLVKRTGEKVFLECVQDMDHENMFWYRQDPGLGLRLIYFSYDVKMKEKGDIPEGYSVSREKKERFSLILESASTNQTSMYLCASGTRWSYNEQFFGPGTRLTVL.

The chain joins TRBV6-1 to TRBJ1-4; D not resolved. Germline V gene data show CDR1 as MNHNS and CDR2 as SASEGT. This CDR3 comprises 13 residues. Trimming cost V 11 bases and J 4 bases, with 14 bases left between them. The CDR3 DNA is TGTGCCGTGTGGGCGGGCTATAATGAAAAACTGTTTTTT. Translating it yields CAVWAGYNEKLFF.

Only a few counts were recorded for this clonotype. The chain combines TRBV28 with TRBJ1-4, with D perhaps matching TRBD1 (5 bases). Germline loops: CDR1 MDHEN, CDR2 SYDVKM. V gave up 4 bases and J gave up 8 bases, with 17 bases separating them. This CDR3 is built from 15 residues. The CDR3 nucleotides read TGTGCCAGCAGTTCGCCGGCAGGGTCAGGGGAAAAACTGTTTTTT. Translated, it gives CASSSPAGSGEKLFF.

This clonotype was detected only a few times. The chain joins TRBV7-2 to TRBJ2-7; D unclear. Looked up from germline, CDR1 is SGHTA and CDR2 is FQGNSA. V was clipped by 2 bases and J by 5 bases, with 10 bases between them. The CDR3 extends over 13 amino acids. The CDR3 is CASSLIAGHEQYF. The CDR3 DNA reads as TGTGCCAGCAGCTTAATCGCAGGCCACGAGCAGTACTTC.

In this sample, this clonotype turned up many times. The chain links TRBV13 to TRBJ2-1, with TRBD2 matching over 12 bases. The CDR3 totals 21 residues. Germline V gene lookup returns CDR1 PRHDT and CDR2 FYEKMQ (reference sequence). J gave up 6 bases and V 3 bases, and 21 bases lay outside the gene matches. CDR3 sequence (DNA): TGTGCCAGCAGCTTGGGTCTCGTAGTCCTAGCGGGAGGGCTTTCCCTCAATGAGCAGTTCTTC. Translation: CASSLGLVVLAGGLSLNEQFF.

This clonotype was seen a handful of times. The V call is TRBV20-1, the J call TRBJ2-5; D not resolved. The V gene lost 3 bases and the J gene lost 4 bases, with 12 bases spanning the gap. CDR3 size: 13 residues. Germline V lookup: CDR1 DFQATT, CDR2 SNEGSKA (reference sequence). CDR3 protein: CSASVLERETQYF. The CDR3 DNA reads TGCAGTGCTAGCGTGCTGGAGCGAGAGACCCAGTACTTC.

This clonotype was recorded a few times. CDR3 sequence: CASSSWTSGSYEQYF. CDR3 DNA sequence: TGTGCCAGCAGCTCCTGGACTAGCGGCAGCTACGAGCAGTACTTC. The genes are TRBV7-2 and TRBJ2-7, with 10 bases that match TRBD2. Germline V gene sequence: CDR1 SGHTA, CDR2 FQGNSA. Trimming took 4 bases from V and 3 from J; bases not matched to a gene: 6. The CDR3 contains 15 residues.

Only a few counts were recorded for this clonotype. The gene calls are TRBV3-1 and TRBJ1-4; D is perhaps TRBD1 (5 bases). Germline-derived CDR1 and CDR2 are LGHDT and YNNKEL (reference sequence). This CDR3 is 17 amino acids long. V lost 4 bases to trimming and J lost 0 bases, with 15 bases between them. CDR3 amino acids: CASSLKPRQTTNEKLFF. The CDR3, as DNA: TGTGCCAGCAGCCTAAAACCTAGACAGACAACTAATGAAAAACTGTTTTTT.

In this sample, this clonotype turned up once. This chain joins TRBV4-2 and TRBJ2-3; 9 bases agree with TRBD2. CDR1 and CDR2 (germline): LGHNA, YNFKEQ. This CDR3 comprises 20 residues. V gave up 0 bases and J gave up 2 bases; unmatched junction bases: 15. The chain's CDR3 is CASSQDGTSRRAATTDTQYF. The CDR3 DNA follows: TGTGCCAGCAGCCAAGATGGGACTAGCAGGAGGGCCGCTACCACAGATACGCAGTATTTT.

The chain's CDR3 is CAISGGSSYEQYF. CDR3 nucleotide sequence: TGTGCCATCAGTGGCGGGAGCTCCTACGAGCAGTACTTC. The V call is TRBV10-3, the J call TRBJ2-7; the match to TRBD2 covers 7 bases. The CDR3 spans 13 residues. The V gene end was trimmed by 4 bases and the J gene end by 0 bases; junction bases not matched to a gene: 0. Germline values: CDR1 ENHRY, CDR2 SYGVKD.

The chain employs TRBV29-1 and TRBJ2-3, with TRBD1 matching over 11 bases. Germline values: CDR1 SQVTM, CDR2 ANQGSEA. The CDR3 loop spans 15 amino acids. V lost 4 bases, J lost 6 bases, and 9 bases stayed unmatched. In DNA form, the CDR3 reads TGCAGCGTTGCCCTGGGACAGGGGGGCATGGATACGCAGTATTTT. Translated: CSVALGQGGMDTQYF.